This is a list of T cell receptor beta chains from one sample in a study of T cell responses to AZD1222 COVID-19 vaccine. Sequencing was performed with immunoSEQ multiplex PCR; in TCRdb, only in-frame clones are kept and a portion is missing. The profile shows about 150,000 clones, roughly 92% of them singletons. Material: peripheral blood, obtained on day 0 of AZD1222 vaccination. The source of these receptors is an adult in good health. CDR3s include the opening cysteine and the closing phenylalanine or tryptophan. D genes are given only for firm matches. Clone size is shown for a subset of rows, as once, few, many or a class of expanded clone.

v_call	d_call	j_call	clone_size	cdr3_nt	cdr3_aa
TRBV28	-	TRBJ1-5	few	TGTGCCAGCACCCCCCCGGGGGGACCCAATCAGCCCCAGCATTTT	CASTPPGGPNQPQHF
TRBV5-3	-	TRBJ1-1	-	TGTGCCAGAAGTTGTCGACTTGCTGAAGCTTTCTTT	CARSCRLAEAFF
TRBV6-6	TRBD1	TRBJ1-6	-	TGTGCCAGCAGTGTCCCGGGACAGGGACTCGCCCTCCACTTT	CASSVPGQGLALHF
TRBV6-5	-	TRBJ2-1	-	TGTGCCAGTTCCTGGCGATACTCCTACAATGAGCAGTTCTTC	CASSWRYSYNEQFF
TRBV10-2	TRBD1	TRBJ2-1	-	TGCGCCAGCAGGAGGGACAGGGATTATGAGCAGTTCTTC	CASRRDRDYEQFF
TRBV7-8	-	TRBJ1-5	-	TGTGCCAGCAGCTTAGAACGGGGCCAGCAGCCCCAGCATTTT	CASSLERGQQPQHF
TRBV7-2	-	TRBJ1-2	once	TGTGCCAGCAGCTTAGTATTTGGGCGGGCTGCGGGATATGGCTACACCTTC	CASSLVFGRAAGYGYTF
TRBV18	-	TRBJ1-6	once	TGTGCCAGCTCACGAGGTTCAGGCTCCTATAATTCACCCCTCCACTTT	CASSRGSGSYNSPLHF
TRBV24-1	-	TRBJ1-5	-	TGTGCCACCAGATACCCAGGGTGTAGCAATCAGCCCCAGCATTTT	CATRYPGCSNQPQHF
TRBV19	TRBD1	TRBJ1-5	-	TGTGCCAGTAGTATACAGGGGGCACTTCAGCCCCAGCATTTT	CASSIQGALQPQHF
TRBV7-2	-	TRBJ2-2	few	TGTGCCAGCAGCTTAGCGACGGGCACCGGGGAGCTGTTTTTT	CASSLATGTGELFF
TRBV7-6	TRBD2	TRBJ2-1	-	TGTGCCAGCAGCTTAGAACGACTAGCGGGAACATCCTTCTCCTACAATGAGCAGTTCTTC	CASSLERLAGTSFSYNEQFF
TRBV9	TRBD1	TRBJ2-3	-	TGTGCCAGCAGCCCGCTGGACAGGACCTACACAGATACGCAGTATTTT	CASSPLDRTYTDTQYF
TRBV15	-	TRBJ1-1	-	TGTGCCACCAGCAGGAAGTTAAGAGGGGGCACTGAAGCTTTCTTT	CATSRKLRGGTEAFF
TRBV6-2/TRBV6-3	TRBD2	TRBJ2-4	-	TGTGCCAGCAGTTCTATACTAGCGCCGGCGGGGGACATTCAGTACTTC	CASSSILAPAGDIQYF
TRBV7-9	-	TRBJ1-3	few	TGTGCCAGCAGCCCCGGACTTAACGACGGAAACACCATATATTTT	CASSPGLNDGNTIYF
TRBV18	-	TRBJ1-1	-	TGTGCCAGCTCACCACTTCACCGACCGAACACTGAAGCTTTCTTT	CASSPLHRPNTEAFF
TRBV12-3/TRBV12-4	-	TRBJ1-4	-	TGTGCCAGCAGTTTCAGGGAGGAGGGAAAACTGTTTTTT	CASSFREEGKLFF
TRBV5-5	TRBD2	TRBJ2-5	once	TGTGCCAGCAGCAGGACTAGCGGGACCCTTATCCCTCAAGAGACCCAGTACTTC	CASSRTSGTLIPQETQYF
TRBV7-9	-	TRBJ1-2	medium-sized	TGTGCCAGCAGCCCTCCCCCCACAGGATACTATGGCTACACCTTC	CASSPPPTGYYGYTF
TRBV7-9	-	TRBJ1-3	-	TGTGCCAGCAGCCGAGGGGTCTCTGGAAACACCATATATTTT	CASSRGVSGNTIYF
TRBV6-4	TRBD2	TRBJ2-1	-	TGTGCCAGCAGTGACGGACTAGCCAATGAGCAGTTCTTC	CASSDGLANEQFF
TRBV6-5	-	TRBJ1-2	-	TGTGCCAGCAGTTACTCGTCAGCGGGTCGGTATGGCTACACCTTC	CASSYSSAGRYGYTF
TRBV6-5	-	TRBJ1-5	-	TGTGCCAGCAGACCCGAGATTTTTAGCAATCAGCCCCAGCATTTT	CASRPEIFSNQPQHF